A selection of T cell receptor beta chains follows, all from one sample in a study of T cells and Merkel cell carcinoma outcomes. The protocol was immunoSEQ multiplex PCR, while the TCRdb copy is restricted to in-frame clones and leaves out a portion. The sample holds more than 12,000 clones, roughly 92% seen once. The material sequenced was tumor tissue from Merkel cell carcinoma. The source of these receptors is a human donor with Merkel cell carcinoma. Each CDR3 is given with its conserved first and last residue. The D gene is left open where the match is weak. Clone size is stated in some rows and not others, as once, few, many or a class when expanded.

size: .
D: .
J: TRBJ2-1
V: TRBV11-3
DNA: TGTGCCAGCAGTTCCTACTCAAGGAGGGTCTACCCTTCCTACAATGAGCAGTTCTTC
CDR3: CASSSYSRRVYPSYNEQFF

size: few
D: .
J: TRBJ2-7
V: TRBV10-3
DNA: TGTGCCATCAGTCAGGGCTACGAGCAGTACTTC
CDR3: CAISQGYEQYF

size: .
D: TRBD2
J: TRBJ2-1
V: TRBV4-2
DNA: TGTGCCAGCAGCCCCCATCTCGGAGCGGGGGAACGGGATGAGCAGTTCTTC
CDR3: CASSPHLGAGERDEQFF

size: .
D: .
J: TRBJ2-1
V: TRBV9
DNA: TGTGCCAGCAGCGTCACAGGAGCAGCCTACAATGAGCAGTTCTTC
CDR3: CASSVTGAAYNEQFF

size: .
D: .
J: TRBJ2-5
V: TRBV5-8
DNA: TGTGCCAGCAGCTTGGGCAATCAAGAGACCCAGTACTTC
CDR3: CASSLGNQETQYF

size: .
D: TRBD2
J: TRBJ2-7
V: TRBV11-2
DNA: TGTGCCAGCAGCTTAGGCTCCGCGGGACTAACCTACGAGCAGTACTTC
CDR3: CASSLGSAGLTYEQYF

size: .
D: TRBD2
J: TRBJ2-2
V: TRBV11-1
DNA: TGTGCCAGCAGCTTGGCCCCTGGACTAGCGGGGAACACCGGGGAGCTGTTTTTT
CDR3: CASSLAPGLAGNTGELFF

size: few
D: TRBD2
J: TRBJ2-1
V: TRBV10-2
DNA: TGCGCCACCTACGCTGGGCGGGAGAGGGGCAATGAGCAGTTCTTC
CDR3: CATYAGRERGNEQFF

size: .
D: .
J: TRBJ2-7
V: TRBV28
DNA: TGTGCCAGCAGTTCCCCCCGGGACAGACAGCGGGACGAGCAGTACTTC
CDR3: CASSSPRDRQRDEQYF

size: once
D: .
J: TRBJ1-1
V: TRBV7-9
DNA: TGTGCCAGCGGGGGTGATATGGCTTTCTTT
CDR3: CASGGDMAFF

size: .
D: .
J: TRBJ2-5
V: TRBV7-9
DNA: TGTGCCAGCAGCTTACGGACAGACCAAGAGACCCAGTACTTC
CDR3: CASSLRTDQETQYF

size: .
D: TRBD1
J: TRBJ1-4
V: TRBV7-9
DNA: TGTGCCAGCAGCTTAGGAACAGGGGGCAGGGAAAAACTGTTTTTT
CDR3: CASSLGTGGREKLFF

size: .
D: TRBD1
J: TRBJ1-5
V: TRBV5-4
DNA: TGTGCCAGCAGCTTGACAGGGGGGGGTAGCAATCAGCCCCAGCATTTT
CDR3: CASSLTGGGSNQPQHF

size: .
D: .
J: TRBJ2-3
V: TRBV7-8
DNA: TGTGCCAGCAGCTTAGCGGGGGGTACGCAGTATTTT
CDR3: CASSLAGGTQYF

size: .
D: TRBD2
J: TRBJ2-3
V: TRBV7-9
DNA: TGTGCCAGCAGCGCTAGCGGGGGGCGCACAGATACGCAGTATTTT
CDR3: CASSASGGRTDTQYF

size: .
D: .
J: TRBJ1-1
V: TRBV5-1
DNA: TGCGCCAGCAGCTTGGTGGAGGGAGCTGGCTCAACTGAAGCTTTCTTT
CDR3: CASSLVEGAGSTEAFF

size: .
D: .
J: TRBJ2-1
V: TRBV27
DNA: TGTGCCACAAGACGGGAGTTCGGCTCCTACAATGAGCAGTTCTTC
CDR3: CATRREFGSYNEQFF